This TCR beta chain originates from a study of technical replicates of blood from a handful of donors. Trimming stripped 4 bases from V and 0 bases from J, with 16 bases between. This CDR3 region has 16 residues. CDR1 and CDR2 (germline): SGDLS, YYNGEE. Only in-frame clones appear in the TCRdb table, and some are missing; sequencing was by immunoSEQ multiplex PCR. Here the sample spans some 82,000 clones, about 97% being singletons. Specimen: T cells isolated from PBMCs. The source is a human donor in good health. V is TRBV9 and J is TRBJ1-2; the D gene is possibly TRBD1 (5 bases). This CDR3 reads CASSPSGARTNYGYTF. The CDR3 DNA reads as TGTGCCAGCAGCCCCAGCGGGGCGAGGACTAACTATGGCTACACCTTC. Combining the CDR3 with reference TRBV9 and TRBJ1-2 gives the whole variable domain DSGVTQTPKHLITATGQRVTLRCSPRSGDLSVYWYQQSLDQGLQFLIQYYNGEERAKGNILERFSAQQFPDLHSELNLSSLELGDSALYFCASSPSGARTNYGYTFGSGTRLTVV.